This TCR beta chain was sequenced in a study of shared clonotypes between healthy human individuals. Study summary: Aged 18 to 49, the donors were two women and a few men. General observations from the study: Several donors shared around 5% of their naive CD4 clonotypes. Among the subsets, naive ones generally showed larger estimated richness than memory ones.

At the deep level, the assay was run. Method: immunoSEQ multiplex PCR; TCRdb's copy keeps in-frame clones and lacks some. The sample records about 2 million clones, about 95% being singletons. With respect to this clone: Its antigen is not identified.

This clonotype was obtained from a man aged 18 to 35 in good health. Sequencing was performed on naive CD4+ T cells sorted from blood. Subset noted: CD45RA+ positively selected.

CDR3 nucleotide sequence: TGCGCCAGCAGCTTGGAGGATGCATCCTACAATGAGCAGTTCTTC. Translated: CASSLEDASYNEQFF. The chain carries TRBV5-1 and TRBJ2-1; D not certain. Germline CDR1 and CDR2: SGHRS and YFSETQ. The CDR3 length is 15 residues. Trimming shortened V by 0 bases and J by 1 base, and 8 bases separated the two germline ends.